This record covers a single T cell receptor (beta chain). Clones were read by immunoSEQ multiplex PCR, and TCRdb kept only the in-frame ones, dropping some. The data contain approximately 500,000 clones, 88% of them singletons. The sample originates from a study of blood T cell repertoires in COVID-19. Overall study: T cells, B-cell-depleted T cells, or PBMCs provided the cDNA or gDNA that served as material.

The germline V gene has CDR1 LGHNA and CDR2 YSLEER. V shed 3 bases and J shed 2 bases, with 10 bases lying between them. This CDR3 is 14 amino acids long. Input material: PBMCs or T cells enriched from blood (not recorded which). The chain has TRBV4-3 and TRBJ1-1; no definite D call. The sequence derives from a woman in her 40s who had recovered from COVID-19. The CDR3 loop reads CASSQSPGNTEAFF. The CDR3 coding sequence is TGCGCCAGCAGCCAGTCTCCAGGAAACACTGAAGCTTTCTTT.